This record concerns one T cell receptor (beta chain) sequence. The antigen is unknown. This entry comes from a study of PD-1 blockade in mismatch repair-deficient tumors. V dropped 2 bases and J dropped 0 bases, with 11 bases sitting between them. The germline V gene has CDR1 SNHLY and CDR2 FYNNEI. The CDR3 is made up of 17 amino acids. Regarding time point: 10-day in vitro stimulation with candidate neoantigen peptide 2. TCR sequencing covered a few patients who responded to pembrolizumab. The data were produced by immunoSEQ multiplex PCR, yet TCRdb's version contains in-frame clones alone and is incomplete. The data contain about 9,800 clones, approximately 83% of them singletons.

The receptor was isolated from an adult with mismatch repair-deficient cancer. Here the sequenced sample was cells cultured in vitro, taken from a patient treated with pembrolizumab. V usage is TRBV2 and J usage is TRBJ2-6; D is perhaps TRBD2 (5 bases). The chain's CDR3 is CASSERGFSSGANVLTF. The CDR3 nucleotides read TGTGCCAGCAGTGAACGGGGATTCAGCTCTGGGGCCAACGTCCTGACTTTC.